This TCR beta chain derives from a study of blood T cell repertoires in COVID-19. For the study at large: Sites across the United States, Italy and Spain contributed samples from acute and convalescent COVID-19. Sample material is recorded as cDNA or gDNA derived from T cells, B-cell-depleted T cells, or PBMCs.

V dropped 0 bases and J dropped 9 bases, with 15 bases sitting between them. The CDR3 length is 16 residues. The germline V gene has CDR1 KGHSH and CDR2 LQKENI. As handled by the study authors: The authors estimated nucleated cell counts from reference gene primer amplification. Sequencing was performed with immunoSEQ multiplex PCR; in TCRdb, only in-frame clones are kept and a portion is missing. The DNA gave D and trimming, while V, J and clone size come from that table. The sample consists of roughly 270,000 clones, around 85% of them appearing once. The source of this sequence is a man aged 50 to 60 with active or convalescent COVID-19. Sequences were obtained from peripheral blood. V is TRBV18 and J is TRBJ1-6; a weak D match, TRBD1 (5 bases). The CDR3 protein is CASSPPGGGGSSPLHF. The CDR3 nucleotides read TGTGCCAGCTCACCACCGGGGGGTGGAGGGAGTTCACCCCTCCACTTT.